Below, 26 T cell receptor beta chains from the same sample are listed, as sequenced in a study of T cells of healthy individuals. In TCRdb, the 5' RACE reads were re-called with MiXCR into one record per CDR3 protein. The sample carries 50,000 to 55,000 distinct CDR3 sequences, around 15% recorded once. All receptors derive from a human donor in good health.

This clonotype was counted many times. The genes are TRBV2 and TRBJ2-5; 7 bases are a match to TRBD1. Germline CDR1 and CDR2: SNHLY and FYNNEI. V shed 4 bases and J 4 bases; nucleotides not matched to a gene: 3. This CDR3 comprises 13 residues. The CDR3 nucleotides read TGTGCCAGCAGTGTAGGGGACAGAGAGACCCAGTACTTC. This translates into CASSVGDRETQYF.

This clonotype was seen repeatedly, ten times or more. This chain connects TRBV7-8 to TRBJ2-3, with D possibly being TRBD1 (6 bases). Germline CDR1 reads SGHVS; CDR2 reads FQNEAQ. V was cut by 5 bases and J by 6 bases, with 12 bases left in between. The CDR3 is 13 amino acids. CDR3 residues: CASSLPGADTQYF. CDR3 in DNA: TGTGCCAGCAGCCTTCCAGGGGCCGATACGCAGTATTTT. Supplemented by reference TRBV7-8 and TRBJ2-3, the full variable domain reads GAGVSQSPRYKVAKRGQDVALRCDPISGHVSLFWYQQALGQGPEFLTYFQNEAQLDKSGLPSDRFFAERPEGSVSTLKIQRTQQEDSAVYLCASSLPGADTQYFGPGTRLTVL.

This clonotype was found many times. The chain combines TRBV15 with TRBJ2-1, with 8 bases aligning to TRBD2. The CDR3 consists of 15 residues. Germline V gene lookup returns CDR1 LNHNV and CDR2 YYDKDF (reference sequence). With V trimmed by 7 bases and J by 5 bases, 10 bases remained unmatched. The CDR3 sequence is CATKWDRAGDNEQFF. The CDR3 DNA reads TGTGCCACCAAATGGGATAGAGCGGGAGACAATGAGCAGTTCTTC.

The rearrangement uses TRBV5-4 and TRBJ2-3, with D possibly matching TRBD2 (5 bases). Trimming took 4 bases from V and 1 from J, leaving 10 bases between them. This CDR3 spans 14 amino acids. Germline CDR1 SGHNT, CDR2 YYREEE (reference sequence). The CDR3 nucleotides are TGTGCCAGCAGCCAGGAGGTTGGCACAGATACGCAGTATTTT. Amino acid sequence: CASSQEVGTDTQYF.

This clonotype was observed a handful of times. The chain has TRBV14 and TRBJ1-1; possible D gene TRBD1, 6 bases. The CDR3 sequence is 14 residues long. V dropped 6 bases and J dropped 1 base, with 12 bases sitting between them. The germline gives CDR1 SGHDN, CDR2 FVKESK. CDR3 nucleotides: TGTGCCAGCAGACGGGGGCTTACGAACACTGAAGCTTTCTTT. Encoded protein: CASRRGLTNTEAFF.

A few counts support this clonotype. The V call is TRBV5-6, the J call TRBJ2-1, with 8 bases aligning to TRBD1. CDR3 length: 15 amino acids. V gave up 0 bases and J gave up 5 bases; unmatched junction bases: 4. The germline CDR1 and CDR2 sequences are SGHDT and YYEEEE. CDR3 sequence reads: CASSLADRANNEQFF. As DNA, the CDR3 is TGTGCCAGCAGCTTGGCGGACAGGGCCAACAATGAGCAGTTCTTC.

This clonotype appeared many times. The chain employs TRBV12-3 or TRBV12-4 and TRBJ1-1; D perhaps matches TRBD1 (5 bases). CDR3 length equals 15 residues. Trimming shortened V by 3 bases and J by 1 base, and 12 bases separated the two germline ends. CDR3 DNA sequence: TGTGCCAGCAGTTTTCGAACAGGACGGAACACTGAAGCTTTCTTT. This sequence encodes CASSFRTGRNTEAFF.

This clonotype was counted once. This may be a read error: a much more frequent sequence differs by one nucleotide. This sequence joins TRBV10-3 and TRBJ2-1, with 7 bases matching TRBD2. Germline CDR1 is ENHRY and CDR2 is SYGVKD. Losses at the gene ends were 10 bases for V and 3 bases for J; bases not matched to a gene: 9. CDR3 size: 14 residues. Here the CDR3 reads CASGPSGDYNEQFF. CDR3 bases: TGTGCCAGCGGACCTAGCGGAGACTACAATGAGCAGTTCTTC.

This clonotype was observed many times. This sequence joins TRBV11-3 and TRBJ2-3, with 12 bases lining up with TRBD1. V was pared by 4 bases and J by 4 bases, with 3 bases of the junction left unmatched. The CDR3 is made up of 15 amino acids. Germline V lookup: CDR1 SGHNT, CDR2 YENEEA. CDR3 sequence reads: CASSYGTGGPDTQYF. CDR3 coding DNA: TGTGCCAGCAGCTACGGGACAGGGGGCCCAGATACGCAGTATTTT.

This chain joins TRBV5-4 and TRBJ2-2; 8 nucleotides line up with TRBD2. Trimming at V came to 4 bases and at J to 6 bases, leaving 5 bases not matched to a gene. Germline CDR1 and CDR2: SGHNT and YYREEE (reference sequence). The CDR3 is 14 amino acids. CDR3 loop: CASSPREGAGELFF. DNA for the CDR3: TGTGCCAGCAGCCCCCGGGAGGGGGCCGGGGAGCTGTTTTTT.

There are many counts of this clonotype. This chain connects TRBV7-2 to TRBJ2-1; the D gene is possibly TRBD1 (6 bases). CDR3 size: 16 residues. The V end was cut by 5 bases, the J end by 2 bases, with 16 bases between. Germline assignment: CDR1 SGHTA and CDR2 FQGNSA. CDR3 loop: CASSPPGQHPYNEQFF. CDR3 sequence (DNA): TGTGCCAGCAGCCCCCCCGGACAGCATCCCTACAATGAGCAGTTCTTC.

This clonotype has a count of ten or more. This chain joins TRBV24-1 and TRBJ2-5; D is possibly TRBD1 (5 bases). Trimming took 5 bases from V and 3 from J, leaving 15 bases between them. CDR1 and CDR2 from the germline V gene are KGHDR and SFDVKD. This CDR3 has 15 residues. The CDR3 reads CATSAVFTGEETQYF. The CDR3 nucleotides are TGTGCCACCAGTGCAGTTTTCACAGGAGAAGAGACCCAGTACTTC.

This clonotype showed up many times. The chain employs TRBV3-1 and TRBJ2-3; TRBD2 might be the D (6 bases). The CDR3 is made up of 14 amino acids. V was trimmed by 0 bases and J by 4 bases, leaving 8 bases between them. Germline CDR1 is LGHDT and CDR2 is YNNKEL (reference sequence). CDR3 sequence: CASSQERGSDTQYF. Written as DNA, the CDR3 is TGTGCCAGCAGCCAAGAGCGGGGTTCAGATACGCAGTATTTT.

A word on this clonotype: At one end the junction does not follow the germline gene, possibly because of a read error. V is TRBV20-1 and J is TRBJ2-3, with 9 bases aligning to TRBD2. In germline, CDR1 is DFQATT, CDR2 SNEGSKA (reference sequence). The length of the CDR3 is 16 residues. CDR3 sequence reads: CNARDPGGRARDTQYF. CDR3 DNA: TGCAATGCTAGAGATCCCGGCGGGAGGGCCAGAGATACGCAGTATTTT.

This clonotype came up many times. This sequence joins TRBV19 and TRBJ2-7; TRBD1 aligns across 10 bases. Germline V gene lookup returns CDR1 LNHDA and CDR2 SQIVND (reference sequence). With 4 bases clipped from V and 2 bases from J, the junction kept 5 bases outside the gene matches. The CDR3 has 15 amino acids. The CDR3 DNA reads TGTGCCAGTAGTAACCAAGGGACAGGGGCCTACGAGCAGTACTTC. It yields the protein CASSNQGTGAYEQYF.

This clonotype was seen at least ten times. This chain uses TRBV4-3 with TRBJ2-1; 12 bases map to TRBD1. Germline trimming cut 3 bases from V and 8 bases from J; bases unmatched to any gene: 5. The CDR3 is 15 residues long. CDR1 LGHNA and CDR2 YSLEER come from the germline V gene. This chain's CDR3 is CASSQRDRGLYEQFF. The CDR3 nucleotides read TGCGCCAGCAGCCAGAGGGACAGGGGGCTCTATGAGCAGTTCTTC.

A few counts support this clonotype. The CDR3 reads CASSEEQGYPHQPQHF. The CDR3 region has the DNA TGTGCCAGCAGCGAGGAACAGGGGTACCCCCATCAGCCCCAGCATTTT. The V gene is TRBV6-1, the J gene TRBJ1-5, with 7 bases that match TRBD1. Germline loops: CDR1 MNHNS, CDR2 SASEGT. The CDR3 spans 16 residues. V lost 6 bases and J lost 5; bases outside the gene matches: 13.

This clonotype was recorded once. V gene TRBV19 combines with J gene TRBJ2-2; D may be TRBD2 (5 bases). Germline values: CDR1 LNHDA, CDR2 SQIVND (reference sequence). V shed 3 bases and J shed 1 base, with 9 bases lying between them. The CDR3 extends over 15 amino acids. Here the CDR3 reads CASSMEVGNTGELFF. The CDR3 DNA reads TGTGCCAGTAGTATGGAGGTTGGGAACACCGGGGAGCTGTTTTTT.

The genes are TRBV11-3 and TRBJ2-5; perhaps TRBD1 as D (6 bases). The CDR3 has 16 residues. Germline assignment: CDR1 SGHNT and CDR2 YENEEA. V was trimmed by 2 bases and J by 2 bases, leaving 15 bases between them. In DNA form, the CDR3 reads TGTGCCAGCAGCTTATCTCGTGGCCAGGGGCAAGAGACCCAGTACTTC. It codes for CASSLSRGQGQETQYF.

This clonotype showed up many times. The V call is TRBV5-4, the J call TRBJ1-2; no definite D call. The CDR3 totals 12 residues. Trimming cost V 3 bases and J 6 bases, with 9 bases left between them. Germline V gives CDR1 SGHNT, CDR2 YYREEE (reference sequence). Here the CDR3 DNA reads TGTGCCAGCAGCTCCGCCTCGAATGGCTACACCTTC. This codes for CASSSASNGYTF.

This clonotype was recorded a few times. The chain couples TRBV12-3 or TRBV12-4 to TRBJ2-3, with TRBD2 as a possible D gene (5 bases). The CDR3 totals 15 residues. V lost 1 base, J lost 0 bases, and 8 bases lay in between. The DNA of the CDR3 is TGTGCCAGCAGTTTAGGAATAGCGAGCACAGATACGCAGTATTTT. Its protein product is CASSLGIASTDTQYF.

This clonotype showed up many times. This chain connects TRBV4-3 to TRBJ2-5, with D perhaps matching TRBD1 (6 bases). Trimming pared 1 base from V and 1 base from J, leaving 7 bases between. The germline V gene has CDR1 LGHNA and CDR2 YSLEER. CDR3 size: 14 residues. CDR3 DNA: TGCGCCAGCAGCCAAGGGACAGTCCAAGAGACCCAGTACTTC. Residues: CASSQGTVQETQYF.

This clonotype was seen repeatedly, ten times or more. V gene TRBV3-1 combines with J gene TRBJ2-7; no clear D gene. CDR3 length equals 12 residues. V dropped 0 bases and J dropped 3 bases, with 3 bases sitting between them. CDR1 and CDR2 from the germline V gene are LGHDT and YNNKEL (reference sequence). CDR3 loop: CASSQEGYEQYF. In nucleotides, the CDR3 is TGTGCCAGCAGCCAAGAAGGCTACGAGCAGTACTTC.

This clonotype was detected a few times. The J gene is TRBJ2-7, the V gene TRBV3-1; D remains ambiguous. Trimming cost V 4 bases and J 6 bases, with 16 bases left between them. The CDR3 sequence is 14 residues long. The germline V gene has CDR1 LGHDT and CDR2 YNNKEL (reference sequence). The CDR3 DNA reads TGTGCCAGCAGCCCCCGATCGACGGATAGCGAGCAGTACTTC. Its protein is CASSPRSTDSEQYF.

This clonotype was found a few times. The rearrangement joins TRBV3-1 to TRBJ1-6; no firm D call. Trimming took 1 base from V and 9 from J, leaving 7 bases between them. Germline CDR1 and CDR2: LGHDT and YNNKEL (reference sequence). This CDR3 contains 13 residues. CDR3 DNA sequence: TGTGCCAGCAGCCAAGTCGGCAGTTCACCCCTCCACTTT. The encoded protein is CASSQVGSSPLHF.

This clonotype was seen at least ten times. The chain is built from TRBV29-1 and TRBJ1-6; 8 bases are shared with TRBD1. Germline CDR1 is SQVTM and CDR2 is ANQGSEA. V lost 6 bases to trimming and J lost 10 bases; unmatched junction nucleotides: 5. There are 12 residues in the CDR3. CDR3 in amino acids: CSVWTGRSPLHF. CDR3 DNA: TGCAGCGTATGGACAGGGAGATCACCCCTCCACTTT.